This TCR beta chain was documented in a study of T cell responses to AZD1222 COVID-19 vaccine. General study findings and limits: At study baseline, merely several AZD1222 recipients were seropositive. Regions left unmutated in variants are reportedly the target of nearly half of spike-specific TCRs.

This CDR3 spans 15 amino acids. The germline CDR1 and CDR2 sequences are LNHDA and SQIVND (reference sequence). Between the trimmed V and J ends, which lost 7 bases and 0 bases, there was a span of 16 bases. Libraries were prepared by immunoSEQ multiplex PCR; TCRdb keeps only in-frame clonotypes and omits some of them. The sample lists roughly 78,000 clones; roughly four fifths were seen once. Turning to this clone: No antigen is known for it.

The receptor's source is an adult in good health. The sequencing used peripheral blood, collected on day 0 of AZD1222 vaccination. The gene calls are TRBV19 and TRBJ2-7, with a tentative D call TRBD2 (5 bases). The DNA for the CDR3 is TGTGCCAGTAAAAAAAAACACGAGGGCTCCTACGAGCAGTACTTC. Its translation is CASKKKHEGSYEQYF.